This T cell receptor beta chain was retrieved from a study of T cell responses to AZD1222 COVID-19 vaccine. Study at large: Analysis merged second doses at about 4 or about 12 weeks.

The length of the CDR3 is 18 residues. V was trimmed by 0 bases and J by 6 bases, leaving 20 bases between them. In germline, CDR1 is LGHNA, CDR2 YSLEER. Overall study results and limits: At 160-218 and 743-854, vaccine-associated CD4 TCRs were dominant, and they spanned spike. The sample set comprised mostly white British donors with more females, and clonal diversity was possibly underestimated.

The repertoire was sequenced with immunoSEQ multiplex PCR; TCRdb's copy has only in-frame clones and lacks some. The table records about 150,000 clones, just under 95% of them present only once. A remark on this clone: Its antigen remains unidentified.

This TCR was recovered from an adult in good health. The chain uses TRBV4-3 and TRBJ2-2; tentative D call: TRBD1 (6 bases). The sample was peripheral blood, taken on day 0 of AZD1222 vaccination. The CDR3 nucleotides read TGCGCCAGCAGCCAAGATCCCGCAGGGGCGGTATTCTCCGGGGAGCTGTTTTTT. It yields the protein CASSQDPAGAVFSGELFF.